The present T cell receptor beta chain was sequenced within a study of technical replicates of blood from a handful of donors. Produced via immunoSEQ multiplex PCR; TCRdb's table is partial and in-frame only. The table has approximately 76,000 clones, roughly 97% seen once; the top ten hold about 0.19%. The CDR3 is made up of 15 amino acids. Germline V lookup: CDR1 MRHNA, CDR2 SNTAGT. Trimming at V came to 6 bases and at J to 6 bases, leaving 7 bases not matched to a gene. The clonotype comes from a human donor in good health. The rearrangement joins TRBV6-4 to TRBJ2-1; 11 bases map to TRBD2. Input material: T cells isolated from PBMCs. As DNA, the CDR3 is TGTGCCAGCAGCCTTAGCGGGGGGGCCGGCAATGAGCAGTTCTTC. It specifies CASSLSGGAGNEQFF.